These T cell receptor beta chains were read from a single sample in a study of T cell responses to AZD1222 COVID-19 vaccine. Here immunoSEQ multiplex PCR was the method, and the copy in TCRdb shows in-frame clones only, minus some. The sample comprises some 110,000 clones, roughly 92% of which are singletons, and about 1.4% rests with the top ten. The input for sequencing was peripheral blood, taken 28 days after the second AZD1222 dose. These receptors came from an adult who received the AZD1222 COVID-19 vaccine. Each CDR3 is given without its conserved first and last residue.

>TRBV28|TRBJ2-7|12
ASSSPELPYEQY
>TRBV10-1|TRBJ1-2|11
ASSSGQGGGYT
>TRBV5-1|TRBJ1-1|14
ASSLAHFTVNTEAF
>TRBV7-2|TRBJ1-5|15
ASSLRGKGTPNQPQH
>TRBV30|TRBJ1-5|10
AWNYRGKPQH
>TRBV27|TRBJ2-7|11
ASSLSGGYEQY
>TRBV6-5|TRBJ2-3|13
ASKPGQVKADTQY
>TRBV5-1|TRBJ1-1|11
ASSPIGDTEAF
>TRBV7-8|TRBJ1-6|11
ASSWTTDSPLH
>TRBV27|TRBJ2-7|13
ASSPRGSGTYEQY
>TRBV28|TRBJ1-2|14
ASSSPTLELGYGYT
>TRBV5-1|TRBJ2-5|15
ASSLRGGTGGQETQY
>TRBV24-1|TRBJ2-1|11
ATSDFGHREQF
>TRBV28|TRBJ2-1|13
ASSPTSGRANEQF
>TRBV6-6|TRBJ1-6|10
ASSGQSTPLH
>TRBV29-1|TRBJ2-2|10
SYGGPGGELF
>TRBV7-9|TRBJ2-3|14
ASSFSSGRARDTQY
>TRBV19|TRBJ1-1|9
ATTNGVEAF
>TRBV9|TRBJ1-6|15
ASSAGQGSSYNSPLH
>TRBV20-1|TRBJ1-5|8
SVGNQPQH
>TRBV5-4|TRBJ1-1|12
ASSLSGENTEAF
>TRBV15|TRBJ2-3|11
ATSRQVTDTQY
>TRBV29-1|TRBJ2-7|13
SVNEAGRGSYEQY
>TRBV28|TRBJ1-2|12
ASDQGLLPYGYT
>TRBV29-1|TRBJ1-3|11
SVQRGAGNTIY
>TRBV19|TRBJ1-3|13
ASSALFASGNTIY
>TRBV27|TRBJ2-3|13
ASSFPPGSTDTQY
>TRBV4-2|TRBJ2-5|12
ASSQGTPRETQY
>TRBV6-4|TRBJ2-1|13
ASSDAGGDYNEQF
>TRBV7-2|TRBJ1-1|12
ASSLKGENTEAF
>TRBV11-1|TRBJ2-7|12
ASSREDHSYEQY
>TRBV28|TRBJ2-1|14
ASSSGGQGPYNEQF
>TRBV30|TRBJ1-5|11
AWSSGDNQPQH
>TRBV29-1|TRBJ1-2|12
SVEEGTGKYGYT
>TRBV11-2|TRBJ2-2|12
ASSLVRGPGELF
>TRBV7-2|TRBJ1-5|13
ASSLKPGSNQPQH
>TRBV9|TRBJ2-7|13
ASSVGTGQGYEQY
>TRBV24-1|TRBJ2-7|13
ATSDPGTGSYEQY
>TRBV29-1|TRBJ2-4|11
SVQHRMGNIQY
>TRBV3-1/TRBV3-2|TRBJ2-2|14
ASSRGGHLNTGELF
>TRBV5-1|TRBJ2-1|13
ASRQLAGGMGEQF
>TRBV7-3|TRBJ2-1|12
ASSLRLASNEQF
>TRBV10-2|TRBJ2-7|12
ASSDLGLLYEQY
>TRBV28|TRBJ2-1|12
ASSPPLAGVSQF
>TRBV14|TRBJ2-4|17
ASSSEGREDFMAKNIQY
>TRBV28|TRBJ2-1|12
ASSPLGTMNEQF
>TRBV18|TRBJ2-3|14
ASSPPILAGGDTQY
>TRBV7-9|TRBJ2-7|12
ASSLTGVAYEQY
>TRBV30|TRBJ2-7|10
AWSQQPYEQY
>TRBV2|TRBJ2-2|13
ASSGERDHTGELF
>TRBV28|TRBJ2-7|11
AIPSLGRYEQY
>TRBV18|TRBJ2-3|13
ASSPTGGGTDTQY
>TRBV7-2|TRBJ2-2|16
ASSLHPLEGPFPGELF
>TRBV12-3/TRBV12-4|TRBJ2-3|11
ASSRTGSDTQY
>TRBV11-2|TRBJ2-3|14
ASSLFEGDSTDTQY
>TRBV7-9|TRBJ2-1|16
ASSLGLGRASSYNEQF
>TRBV7-6|TRBJ1-4|14
ASSQTPTGAGEKLF
>TRBV6-2/TRBV6-3|TRBJ1-1|13
ASSYSSNGGAEAF
>TRBV5-1|TRBJ2-2|11
ASRERSTGELF